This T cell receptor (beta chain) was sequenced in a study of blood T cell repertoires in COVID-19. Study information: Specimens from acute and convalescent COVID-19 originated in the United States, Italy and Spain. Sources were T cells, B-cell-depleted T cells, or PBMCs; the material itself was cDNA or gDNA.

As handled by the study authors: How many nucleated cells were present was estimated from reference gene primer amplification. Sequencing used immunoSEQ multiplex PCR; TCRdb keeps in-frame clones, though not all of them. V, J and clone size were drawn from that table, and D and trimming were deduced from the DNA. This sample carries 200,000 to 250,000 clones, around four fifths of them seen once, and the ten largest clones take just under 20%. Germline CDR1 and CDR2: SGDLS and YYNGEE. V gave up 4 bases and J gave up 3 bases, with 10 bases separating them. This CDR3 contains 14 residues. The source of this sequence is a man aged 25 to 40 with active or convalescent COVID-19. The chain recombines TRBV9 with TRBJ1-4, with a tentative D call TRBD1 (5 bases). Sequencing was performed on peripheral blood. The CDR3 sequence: CASSPSGANEKLFF. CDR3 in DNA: TGTGCCAGCAGCCCCTCGGGGGCTAATGAAAAACTGTTTTTT.